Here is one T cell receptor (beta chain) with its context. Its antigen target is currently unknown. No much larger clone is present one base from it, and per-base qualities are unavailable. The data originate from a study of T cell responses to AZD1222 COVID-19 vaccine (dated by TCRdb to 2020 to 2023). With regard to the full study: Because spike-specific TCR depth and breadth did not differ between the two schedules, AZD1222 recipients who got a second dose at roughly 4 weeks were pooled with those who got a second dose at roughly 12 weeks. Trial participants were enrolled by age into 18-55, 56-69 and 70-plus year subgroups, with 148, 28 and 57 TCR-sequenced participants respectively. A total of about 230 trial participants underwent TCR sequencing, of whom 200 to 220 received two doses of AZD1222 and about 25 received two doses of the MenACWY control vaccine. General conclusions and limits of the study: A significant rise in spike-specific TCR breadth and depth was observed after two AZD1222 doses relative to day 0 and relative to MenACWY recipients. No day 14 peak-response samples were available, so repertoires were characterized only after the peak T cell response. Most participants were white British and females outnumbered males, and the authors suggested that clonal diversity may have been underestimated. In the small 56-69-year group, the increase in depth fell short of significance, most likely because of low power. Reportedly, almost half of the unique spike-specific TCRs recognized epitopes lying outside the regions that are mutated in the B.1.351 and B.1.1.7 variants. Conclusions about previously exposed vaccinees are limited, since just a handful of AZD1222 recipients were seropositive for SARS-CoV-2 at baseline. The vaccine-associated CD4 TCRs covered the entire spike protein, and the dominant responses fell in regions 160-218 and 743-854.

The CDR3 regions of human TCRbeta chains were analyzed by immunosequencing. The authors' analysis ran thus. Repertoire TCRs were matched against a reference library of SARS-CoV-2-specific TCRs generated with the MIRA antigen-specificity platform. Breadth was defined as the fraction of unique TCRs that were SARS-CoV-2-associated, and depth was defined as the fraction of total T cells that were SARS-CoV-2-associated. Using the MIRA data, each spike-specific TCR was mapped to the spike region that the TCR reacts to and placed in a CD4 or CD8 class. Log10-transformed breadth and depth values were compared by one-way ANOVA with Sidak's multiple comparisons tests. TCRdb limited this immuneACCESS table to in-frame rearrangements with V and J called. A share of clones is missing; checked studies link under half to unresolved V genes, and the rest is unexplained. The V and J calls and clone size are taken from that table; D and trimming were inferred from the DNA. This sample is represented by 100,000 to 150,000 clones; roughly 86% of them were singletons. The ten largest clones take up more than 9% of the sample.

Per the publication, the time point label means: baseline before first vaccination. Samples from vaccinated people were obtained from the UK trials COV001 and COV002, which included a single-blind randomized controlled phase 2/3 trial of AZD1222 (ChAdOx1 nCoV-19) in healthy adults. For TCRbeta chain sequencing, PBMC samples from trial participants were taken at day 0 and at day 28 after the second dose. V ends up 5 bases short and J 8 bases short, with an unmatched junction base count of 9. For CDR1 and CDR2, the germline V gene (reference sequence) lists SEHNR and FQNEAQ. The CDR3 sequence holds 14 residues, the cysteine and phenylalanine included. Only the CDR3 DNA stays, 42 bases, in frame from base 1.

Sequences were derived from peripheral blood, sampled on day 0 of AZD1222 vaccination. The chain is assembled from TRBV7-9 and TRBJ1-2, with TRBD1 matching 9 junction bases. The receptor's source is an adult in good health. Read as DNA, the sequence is TGTGCCAGCAGCCCAGGACAGGGGAGAGGAGGCTACACCTTC. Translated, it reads CASSPGQGRGGYTF.